The 23 T cell receptor beta chains below come from one sample, sequenced in a study of cytomegalovirus exposure and HLA in healthy donors. This PCR relied on a set of 60 Vbeta primers and 13 Jbeta primers. Repertoires were generated with immunoSEQ multiplex PCR, while TCRdb's copy carries only in-frame clones and drops some. The sample records about 94,000 clones, more than 75% being singletons. Sequenced: PBMCs. These receptors all stem from a woman aged 40 to 50 in good health and CMV-seronegative.

This sequence joins TRBV19 and TRBJ1-6; D ambiguous. This CDR3 region has 12 residues. Trimming shortened V by 8 bases and J by 8 bases, and 10 bases separated the two germline ends. Germline CDR1 LNHDA, CDR2 SQIVND (reference sequence). The CDR3 coding sequence is TGTGCCAGTCAAAATCTAGATTCACCCCTCCACTTT. Amino acids: CASQNLDSPLHF.

This clone was observed a few times. The chain recombines TRBV5-1 with TRBJ2-2, with 7 bases identical to TRBD1. The V gene's germline CDR1 is SGHRS and CDR2 YFSETQ. The CDR3 runs 15 residues. J gave up 1 base and V 4 bases, and 4 bases lay outside the gene matches. The CDR3 here is CASSLTGKNTGELFF. Written as DNA, the CDR3 is TGCGCCAGCAGCCTGACAGGGAAGAACACCGGGGAGCTGTTTTTT. Complete variable domain (other parts from reference TRBV5-1 and TRBJ2-2): KAGVTQTPRYLIKTRGQQVTLSCSPISGHRSVSWYQQTPGQGLQFLFEYFSETQRNKGNFPGRFSGRQFSNSRSEMNVSTLELGDSALYLCASSLTGKNTGELFFGEGSRLTVL.

This clone has more than one count but fewer than ten. The CDR3 DNA sequence: TGCAGCATTCGGGTCTACGGGTCTAACACCGGGGAGCTGTTTTTT. Translating gives CSIRVYGSNTGELFF. V usage is TRBV29-1 and J usage is TRBJ2-2; D gene unclear. V lost 8 bases, J lost 2 bases, and 18 bases lay in between. The CDR3 is 15 amino acids. CDR1 and CDR2 from the germline V gene are SQVTM and ANQGSEA.

The CDR3 spells CASSLLGAHGYTF. The DNA for the CDR3 is TGTGCCAGCAGCTTGTTAGGGGCCCATGGCTACACCTTC. This rearrangement joins TRBV5-5 to TRBJ1-2, with D perhaps matching TRBD1 (5 bases). The V gene lost 1 base and the J gene lost 6 bases, with 10 bases spanning the gap. The germline CDR1 and CDR2 sequences are SGHKS and YYEKEE (reference sequence). This CDR3 is built from 13 residues.

The V call is TRBV11-3, the J call TRBJ2-2; 8 bases agree with TRBD1. The CDR3 contains 16 residues. V was pared by 3 bases and J by 1 base, with 4 bases of the junction left unmatched. Germline loops: CDR1 SGHNT, CDR2 YENEEA. CDR3 amino acids: CASSFRTGKNTGELFF. In DNA form, the CDR3 reads TGTGCCAGCAGCTTCCGGACAGGGAAGAACACCGGGGAGCTGTTTTTT.

V usage is TRBV29-1 and J usage is TRBJ2-3; 12 bases match TRBD2. Germline-derived CDR1 and CDR2 are SQVTM and ANQGSEA. The CDR3 is 13 residues long. V was clipped by 2 bases and J by 8 bases; unmatched bases: 2. CDR3: CSVETSGGTTQYF. The CDR3 nucleotides read TGCAGCGTTGAAACTAGCGGGGGGACTACGCAGTATTTT.

J is TRBJ2-3 and V is TRBV4-3; TRBD1 aligns across 7 bases. V was clipped by 1 base and J by 2 bases; unmatched bases: 6. Germline V CDR1 and CDR2: LGHNA, YSLEER. The CDR3 totals 16 residues. This chain's CDR3 is CASSQGTGQHTDTQYF. The CDR3 DNA is TGCGCCAGCAGCCAAGGCACGGGACAGCACACAGATACGCAGTATTTT.

V gene TRBV7-9 combines with J gene TRBJ1-5; D perhaps matches TRBD1 (5 bases). CDR1 SEHNR and CDR2 FQNEAQ come from the germline V gene (reference sequence). The length of the CDR3 is 13 residues. The germline V and J ends were trimmed by 5 bases and 4 bases, with 9 bases remaining between them. CDR3 sequence: CASSPDRNQPQHF. CDR3 coding DNA: TGTGCCAGCAGCCCAGACAGAAATCAGCCCCAGCATTTT.

The chain links TRBV4-1 to TRBJ2-7; D is perhaps TRBD2 (6 bases). V lost 7 bases and J lost 6, with 13 bases in between. The CDR3 is 12 residues long. CDR1 MGHRA and CDR2 YSYEKL come from the germline V gene. In nucleotides, the CDR3 is TGCGCCAGCATTGATCGGGGAGGCGAGCAGTACTTC. Translated, it gives CASIDRGGEQYF.

The V and J genes are TRBV29-1 and TRBJ1-2; D possibly corresponds to TRBD1 (5 bases). The germline gives CDR1 SQVTM, CDR2 ANQGSEA. The CDR3 sequence is 13 residues long. V lost 5 bases to trimming and J lost 7 bases, with 17 bases between them. CDR3 bases: TGCAGCGTTCCGAGTTCCTCGGGGGGTGGCTACACCTTC. It is translated as CSVPSSSGGGYTF.

The chain has TRBV9 and TRBJ2-1, with TRBD2 matching over 10 bases. CDR3 length: 17 amino acids. V gave up 0 bases and J gave up 5 bases; unmatched junction bases: 8. Germline loops: CDR1 SGDLS, CDR2 YYNGEE. The CDR3 DNA sequence: TGTGCCAGCAGCGTAGGGGTTGGAGCGGGGGGGAACAATGAGCAGTTCTTC. This translates into CASSVGVGAGGNNEQFF.

V and J are TRBV18 and TRBJ2-2; no reliable D call. This CDR3 region has 15 residues. Deletions cut 2 bases from V and 5 bases from J, with 12 bases between. In germline, CDR1 is KGHSH, CDR2 LQKENI. The DNA for the CDR3 is TGTGCCAGCTCACCAGGCCAGAAAACGACCGGGGAGCTGTTTTTT. It translates to CASSPGQKTTGELFF.

CDR3 DNA sequence: TGCGCCAGCAGCTTCGCGGGGAATGCTGGGGCCAACGTCCTGACTTTC. It encodes CASSFAGNAGANVLTF. J is TRBJ2-6 and V is TRBV5-1; TRBD2 might be the D (6 bases). CDR1 is SGHRS and CDR2 is YFSETQ in the germline V gene. V was pared by 2 bases and J by 2 bases, with 11 bases between. The length of the CDR3 is 16 residues.

This clone was found once. The chain joins TRBV5-1 to TRBJ1-1; TRBD1 is a possible D gene (5 bases). Germline V gene sequence: CDR1 SGHRS, CDR2 YFSETQ. CDR3 length equals 14 residues. Trimming removed 0 bases from V and 7 bases from J, with 13 bases in between. This CDR3 reads CASSLAGTGVEAFF. The CDR3 coding sequence is TGCGCCAGCAGCTTGGCCGGCACAGGAGTTGAAGCTTTCTTT.

This clone was counted between two and nine times. The chain links TRBV19 to TRBJ1-1; the D gene is possibly TRBD1 (5 bases). Germline assignment: CDR1 LNHDA and CDR2 SQIVND (reference sequence). The CDR3 sequence is 16 residues long. Trimming cost V 7 bases and J 0 bases, with 18 bases left between them. CDR3 nucleotides: TGTGCCAGTATGGGGGGGGTGGATTGGATGAACACTGAAGCTTTCTTT. Translated: CASMGGVDWMNTEAFF.

The CDR3 here is CSVARMGQVEAFF. The CDR3 DNA reads TGCAGCGTTGCCCGGATGGGGCAGGTTGAAGCTTTCTTT. The rearrangement joins TRBV29-1 to TRBJ1-1; TRBD1 is a possible D gene (5 bases). The CDR3 is 13 amino acids. The V gene's germline CDR1 is SQVTM and CDR2 ANQGSEA. Between the trimmed V and J ends, which lost 4 bases and 7 bases, there was a span of 16 bases.

V usage is TRBV9 and J usage is TRBJ1-6; 9 bases align to TRBD1. Trimming removed 4 bases from V and 14 bases from J; junction bases left unmatched: 7. Germline loops: CDR1 SGDLS, CDR2 YYNGEE. The CDR3 is 13 amino acids. The CDR3 DNA reads TGTGCCAGCAGCCCGTCACAGGGGGCGGCCCTCCACTTT. As protein: CASSPSQGAALHF.

The chain recombines TRBV30 with TRBJ2-3; possible D gene TRBD2, 6 bases. This CDR3 region has 11 residues. CDR1 is GTSNPN and CDR2 is SVGIG in the germline V gene (reference sequence). V was shortened by 4 bases and J by 8 bases, with 10 bases between the two germline ends. For the CDR3, the DNA is TGTGCCTGGACCCCAGCGGGTACGCAGTATTTT. Its protein is CAWTPAGTQYF.

Remarks on this clone: One end of the junction is discordant with germline, which a read error may explain. The rearrangement joins TRBV30 to TRBJ1-5; 8 bases match TRBD1. The CDR3 is 12 amino acids. The germline gives CDR1 GTSNPN, CDR2 SVGIG (reference sequence). CDR3 nucleotide sequence: TGTGCCTGGGGGGACAGGAATCAGCCCCAGAATTTT. Its protein product is CAWGDRNQPQNF.

This clone was seen a handful of times. The genes are TRBV5-6 and TRBJ2-7, with D unresolved. Trimming removed 0 bases at V and 0 bases at J, with 7 bases between. This CDR3 has 14 amino acids. The germline gives CDR1 SGHDT, CDR2 YYEEEE. The chain's CDR3 is CASSLVLSSYEQYF. DNA for the CDR3: TGTGCCAGCAGCTTGGTTCTGAGCTCCTACGAGCAGTACTTC.

The V and J genes are TRBV19 and TRBJ1-2, with TRBD1 as a possible D gene (5 bases). Germline-derived CDR1 and CDR2 are LNHDA and SQIVND (reference sequence). The CDR3 sequence is 12 residues long. The ends were cut back, 11 bases at V and 2 bases at J, with 12 bases in the middle. For the CDR3, the DNA is TGTGCCGTCGGGGGACGGAACTATGGCTACACCTTC. Protein sequence: CAVGGRNYGYTF.

The V call is TRBV9, the J call TRBJ2-2; D gene unclear. Germline CDR1 reads SGDLS; CDR2 reads YYNGEE. Trimming cost V 0 bases and J 4 bases, with 7 bases left between them. The CDR3 contains 14 residues. CDR3 DNA sequence: TGTGCCAGCAGCGTAGACAGCTTCACCGGGGAGCTGTTTTTT. This codes for CASSVDSFTGELFF.

The J gene is TRBJ2-1, the V gene TRBV5-4; D is undetermined. Trimming pared 5 bases from V and 9 bases from J, leaving 12 bases between. Germline V gene sequence: CDR1 SGHNT, CDR2 YYREEE (reference sequence). The CDR3 extends over 12 amino acids. The CDR3 nucleotides are TGTGCCAGCAGTAGAGGTCCGGGTGAGCAGTTCTTC. This gives the protein CASSRGPGEQFF.